The 23 T cell receptor beta chains given below trace back to one sample, sequenced in a study of post-analysis software for immune sequencing data. Tagging with unique molecular identifiers was a feature of the TCR beta cDNA libraries. TCRdb re-derived calls from the PCR reads in MiXCR, one entry per CDR3 protein. The profile shows under 200,000 distinct CDR3 sequences, about 34% of them singletons. The input for sequencing was blood, taken after autologous hematopoietic stem cell transplantation. The receptors originated from a girl between 5 and 17 years old with multiple sclerosis.

V gene TRBV9 combines with J gene TRBJ2-1; D may be TRBD1 (5 bases). This CDR3 is built from 15 residues. The germline gives CDR1 SGDLS, CDR2 YYNGEE. The V gene lost 1 base and the J gene lost 1 base, with 9 bases spanning the gap. The CDR3 region is CASSVRGISYNEQFF. CDR3 DNA sequence: TGTGCCAGCAGCGTAAGGGGCATATCCTACAATGAGCAGTTCTTC.

This chain links TRBV19 with TRBJ2-3, with D hard to call. Between the trimmed V and J ends, which lost 3 bases and 0 bases, there was a span of 10 bases. Germline V gene data show CDR1 as LNHDA and CDR2 as SQIVND (reference sequence). There are 15 residues in the CDR3. For the CDR3, the DNA is TGTGCCAGTAGTATTTTAGCAGCTAGCACAGATACGCAGTATTTT. Translation gives CASSILAASTDTQYF.

This clonotype was seen a few times. The genes are TRBV4-3 and TRBJ2-2; 9 bases agree with TRBD2. J lost 7 bases, V lost 0 bases, and 15 bases had no gene match. CDR3 length equals 19 residues. CDR1 is LGHNA and CDR2 is YSLEER in the germline V gene. The CDR3 nucleotides read TGCGCCAGCAGCCAAGATCTGCCACTTAGCGGGAGTGAAGTCGGGGAGCTGTTTTTT. This sequence encodes CASSQDLPLSGSEVGELFF.

V is TRBV2 and J is TRBJ1-6; D is uncertain. Germline CDR1 and CDR2: SNHLY and FYNNEI. This CDR3 has 12 residues. The V end was cut by 3 bases, the J end by 8 bases, with 5 bases between. The CDR3 region has the DNA TGTGCCAGCAGTGAGAGCTATTCACCCCTCCACTTT. Its protein product is CASSESYSPLHF.

The V and J genes are TRBV28 and TRBJ2-3, with 11 bases that match TRBD2. Unmatched junction bases numbered 20, after V lost 6 bases and J lost 6 bases. Germline CDR1 and CDR2: MDHEN and SYDVKM. This CDR3 contains 19 residues. The CDR3 region is CASSPIDTSASGRPDTQYF. DNA of the CDR3: TGTGCCAGCAGCCCAATCGATACCTCGGCTAGCGGGAGGCCGGATACGCAGTATTTT.

This clonotype was observed at least ten times. V usage is TRBV20-1 and J usage is TRBJ2-7; either TRBD1 or TRBD2 may supply D (5 bases each). Germline CDR1 reads DFQATT; CDR2 reads SNEGSKA (reference sequence). Trimming pared 1 base from V and 9 bases from J, leaving 22 bases between. This CDR3 spans 15 amino acids. This CDR3 is CSARGDDGTWSGQYF. The CDR3 nucleotides are TGCAGTGCTAGAGGGGACGACGGAACCTGGTCCGGGCAGTACTTC.

A few counts support this clonotype. Sequence at one end of the junction differs from germline and may be a read error. This rearrangement joins TRBV12-3 or TRBV12-4 to TRBJ1-2, with 7 positions matching TRBD1. CDR3 size: 13 residues. CDR3 sequence reads: CAGSWDSGSGYTF. The CDR3 DNA reads TGTGCCGGCAGTTGGGACAGCGGGTCGGGCTACACCTTC.

This clonotype was detected only a few times. The V call is TRBV20-1, the J call TRBJ2-1; 12 bases match TRBD2. Unmatched junction bases numbered 9, after V lost 6 bases and J lost 9 bases. The CDR3 runs 14 residues. Per germline, CDR1 DFQATT and CDR2 SNEGSKA (reference sequence). CDR3: CSARGASGRGEQFF. The CDR3 DNA is TGCAGTGCCAGGGGGGCTAGCGGGAGGGGTGAGCAGTTCTTC.

The sample holds a few counts of this clonotype. The V and J genes are TRBV12-3 or TRBV12-4 and TRBJ2-3; D tentatively reads TRBD1 or TRBD2 (6 bases each). V was clipped by 6 bases and J by 1 base, with 17 bases between them. There are 16 residues in the CDR3. As DNA, the CDR3 is TGTGCCAGCAGGGGGGGCGAGGGACGACGCACAGATACGCAGTATTTT. This encodes CASRGGEGRRTDTQYF.

V is TRBV20-1 and J is TRBJ1-5, with a possible D match to TRBD1 (5 bases). Trimming cost V 1 base and J 0 bases, with 16 bases left between them. The CDR3 has 17 residues. Germline V gene lookup returns CDR1 DFQATT and CDR2 SNEGSKA (reference sequence). This CDR3 is CSARGHAGTVSNQPQHF. The CDR3 region has the DNA TGCAGTGCTAGAGGACACGCCGGGACGGTTAGCAATCAGCCCCAGCATTTT.

The CDR3 here is CASSSRAVSGNQPQHF. CDR3 DNA sequence: TGTGCCAGCAGTTCCAGGGCAGTCTCGGGCAATCAGCCCCAGCATTTT. The chain couples TRBV27 to TRBJ1-5; TRBD1 might be the D (5 bases). This CDR3 is built from 16 residues. Germline V gene data show CDR1 as MNHEY and CDR2 as SMNVEV (reference sequence). V shed 4 bases and J shed 2 bases, with 15 bases lying between them.

This rearrangement joins TRBV9 to TRBJ2-3; D is unresolved. In germline, CDR1 is SGDLS, CDR2 YYNGEE. V was pared by 4 bases and J by 0 bases, with 9 bases between. The CDR3 is made up of 14 amino acids. The CDR3 DNA is TGTGCCAGCAGCCCGCGACCCAGCACAGATACGCAGTATTTT. As protein: CASSPRPSTDTQYF.

This clonotype was counted a few times. The rearrangement joins TRBV29-1 to TRBJ2-5; D call uncertain. The CDR3 is 14 amino acids. CDR1 is SQVTM and CDR2 is ANQGSEA in the germline V gene. Deletions cut 2 bases from V and 1 base from J, with 11 bases between. This chain's CDR3 is CSVEISGTQETQYF. As DNA, the CDR3 is TGCAGCGTTGAAATCTCTGGAACCCAAGAGACCCAGTACTTC. Full variable domain (outside the CDR3, taken from reference TRBV29-1 and TRBJ2-5): SAVISQKPSRDICQRGTSLTIQCQVDSQVTMMFWYRQQPGQSLTLIATANQGSEATYESGFVIDKFPISRPNLTFSTLTVSNMSPEDSSIYLCSVEISGTQETQYFGPGTRLLVL.

This clonotype was seen only a few times. V is TRBV27 and J is TRBJ2-7; 8 nucleotides match TRBD1. CDR3 size: 14 residues. V was pared by 3 bases and J by 3 bases, with 4 bases of the junction left unmatched. CDR1 and CDR2 (germline): MNHEY, SMNVEV (reference sequence). The CDR3 DNA reads TGTGCCAGCAGTTTGACAGGGGCCGGCTACGAGCAGTACTTC. Translated, it gives CASSLTGAGYEQYF.

This chain links TRBV5-1 with TRBJ2-1; 7 nucleotides align to TRBD2. TRBJ2-7 explains the end of the DNA better; the J call may be wrong. Germline assignment: CDR1 SGHRS and CDR2 YFSETQ. The CDR3 covers 14 residues. The CDR3 is CASSLQTGGNEQYF. Written as DNA, the CDR3 is TGCGCCAGCAGCTTGCAGACGGGAGGCAATGAGCAGTACTTC.

This sequence joins TRBV20-1 and TRBJ2-3; D is possibly TRBD1 (6 bases). Germline V CDR1 and CDR2: DFQATT, SNEGSKA (reference sequence). Between the trimmed V and J ends, which lost 4 bases and 10 bases, there was a span of 12 bases. The CDR3 runs 11 residues. Here the CDR3 reads CSAIRQVAQYF. CDR3 DNA: TGCAGTGCTATACGACAGGTAGCGCAGTATTTT.

CDR3 residues: CASSLGPRWGYTF. In DNA form, the CDR3 reads TGCGCCAGCAGCCTGGGCCCCAGGTGGGGCTACACCTTC. J is TRBJ1-2 and V is TRBV5-1; no clear D gene. V lost 4 bases and J lost 8, with 15 bases in between. The V gene's germline CDR1 is SGHRS and CDR2 YFSETQ. CDR3 length equals 13 residues.

A word on this clonotype: The missing conserved phenylalanine or tryptophan at the end of this CDR3 makes a read error likely. This chain joins TRBV7-2 and TRBJ2-1, with D possibly being TRBD2 (5 bases). Trimming removed 3 bases at V and 5 bases at J, with 17 bases between. CDR1 is SGHTA, CDR2 FQGNSA, per germline. The CDR3 has 16 residues. CDR3 DNA sequence: TGTGCCAGCAGCTTGCGAGGGCAATCTTCGCACAATGAGCAGTTCGTC. It codes for CASSLRGQSSHNEQFV.

V usage is TRBV11-2 and J usage is TRBJ2-1; D might be TRBD1 or TRBD2, each matching 7 bases. This CDR3 has 16 amino acids. Germline-derived CDR1 and CDR2 are SGHAT and FQNNGV. V was shortened by 1 base and J by 9 bases, with 19 bases between the two germline ends. This CDR3 is CASSLGRQGGTGEQFF. For the CDR3, the DNA is TGTGCCAGCAGCTTAGGTCGGCAGGGGGGGACGGGTGAGCAGTTCTTC.

This clonotype was seen many times. CDR3 in amino acids: CSAWDRNTEAFF. DNA of the CDR3: TGCAGTGCTTGGGACCGCAACACTGAAGCTTTCTTT. The chain combines TRBV20-1 with TRBJ1-1; D might be TRBD1 (5 bases). The CDR3 consists of 12 residues. The germline V gene has CDR1 DFQATT and CDR2 SNEGSKA (reference sequence). Trimming took 5 bases from V and 2 from J, leaving 9 bases between them.

The chain couples TRBV11-2 to TRBJ2-1; 7 bases align to TRBD2. Germline CDR1 and CDR2: SGHAT and FQNNGV. This CDR3 has 14 residues. V lost 1 base and J lost 8; bases outside the gene matches: 5. The DNA for the CDR3 is TGTGCCAGCAGCTTAGTAGGACTAGGCGATGAGCAGTTCTTC. Its protein product is CASSLVGLGDEQFF.

This clonotype was observed once. This chain connects TRBV28 to TRBJ2-1; TRBD1 matches at 7 bases. J lost 1 base, V lost 5 bases, and 14 bases had no gene match. The CDR3 consists of 18 residues. Per germline, CDR1 MDHEN and CDR2 SYDVKM. CDR3: CASSAHRGKSASYNEQFF. The CDR3, as DNA: TGTGCCAGCAGTGCCCACAGGGGTAAGTCAGCTTCCTACAATGAGCAGTTCTTC.

The V call is TRBV12-3 or TRBV12-4, the J call TRBJ1-3; D gene ambiguous. V lost 6 bases, J lost 4 bases, and 7 bases lay in between. This CDR3 has 12 residues. In nucleotides, the CDR3 is TGTGCCAGCAGGGGAGAGGGAAACACCATATATTTT. Translation: CASRGEGNTIYF.